Listed here is a single T cell receptor (beta chain). Its specificity is unknown. V gave up 5 bases and J gave up 2 bases; unmatched junction bases: 11. The CDR3 extends over 17 amino acids. Germline V CDR1 and CDR2: GTSNPN, SVGIG (reference sequence). This sample was included in a study of T cell responses to AZD1222 COVID-19 vaccine. Study results and caveats: AZD1222 recipients seropositive at baseline numbered only five to seven.

Sequenced by immunoSEQ multiplex PCR; TCRdb stores in-frame clones only, minus some. The sample lists 150,000 or so clones, approximately 90% occurring once. The sequence was obtained from an adult in good health. The chain links TRBV30 to TRBJ1-6; 8 nucleotides align to TRBD1. The sequenced sample was peripheral blood, obtained on day 0 of AZD1222 vaccination. This CDR3 reads CAWAGRGPGPYNSPLHF. DNA of the CDR3: TGTGCCTGGGCGGGCAGGGGGCCGGGGCCCTATAATTCACCCCTCCACTTT.